This TCR beta chain came from a study of blood T cell repertoires in COVID-19. Trimming cost V 6 bases and J 8 bases, with 13 bases left between them. The CDR3 contains 12 residues. Germline V gene data show CDR1 as SNHLY and CDR2 as FYNNEI. In the original analysis: Scientists estimated how many nucleated cells there were by amplifying reference gene primers. Sequencing was performed with immunoSEQ multiplex PCR; in TCRdb, only in-frame clones are kept and a portion is missing. D and trimming were read from the DNA, whereas the V and J calls and clone size are those reported in that table. This table holds 76,000 or so clones, around 80% found once.

The chain recombines TRBV2 with TRBJ1-2, with D uncertain. This sequence originates from a man between 50 and 59 years old with acute or convalescent COVID-19. Sample: peripheral blood. The chain's CDR3 is CASRSRSTGYTF. The CDR3 DNA reads TGTGCCAGCAGAAGTCGGTCTACGGGCTACACCTTC.